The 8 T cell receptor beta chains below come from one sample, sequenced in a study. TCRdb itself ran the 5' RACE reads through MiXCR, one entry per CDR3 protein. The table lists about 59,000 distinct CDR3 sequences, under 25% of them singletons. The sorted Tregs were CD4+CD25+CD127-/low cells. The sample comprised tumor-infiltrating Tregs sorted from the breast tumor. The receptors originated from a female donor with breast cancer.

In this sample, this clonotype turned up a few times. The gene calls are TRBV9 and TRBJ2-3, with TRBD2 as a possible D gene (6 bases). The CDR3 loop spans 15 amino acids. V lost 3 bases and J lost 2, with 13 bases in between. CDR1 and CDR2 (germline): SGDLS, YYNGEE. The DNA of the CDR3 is TGTGCCAGCAGCGCCACCGGGACTCACACAGATACGCAGTATTTT. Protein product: CASSATGTHTDTQYF.

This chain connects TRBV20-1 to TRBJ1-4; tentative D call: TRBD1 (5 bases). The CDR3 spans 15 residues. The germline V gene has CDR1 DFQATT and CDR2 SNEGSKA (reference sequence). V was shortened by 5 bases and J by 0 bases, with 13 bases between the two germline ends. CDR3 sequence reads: CSASPLGATNEKLFF. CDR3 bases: TGCAGTGCTTCCCCTTTAGGGGCAACTAATGAAAAACTGTTTTTT.

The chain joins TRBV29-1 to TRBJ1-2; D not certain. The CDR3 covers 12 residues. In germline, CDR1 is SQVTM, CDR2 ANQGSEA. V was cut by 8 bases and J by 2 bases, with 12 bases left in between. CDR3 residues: CSLRVGNYGYTF. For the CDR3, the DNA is TGCAGCCTTCGGGTAGGGAACTATGGCTACACCTTC.

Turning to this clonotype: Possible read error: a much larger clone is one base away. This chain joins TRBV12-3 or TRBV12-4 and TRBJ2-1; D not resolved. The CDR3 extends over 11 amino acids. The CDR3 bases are TGTGCCAGCAGTGAACACAATGAGCAGGTCTTC. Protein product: CASSEHNEQVF.

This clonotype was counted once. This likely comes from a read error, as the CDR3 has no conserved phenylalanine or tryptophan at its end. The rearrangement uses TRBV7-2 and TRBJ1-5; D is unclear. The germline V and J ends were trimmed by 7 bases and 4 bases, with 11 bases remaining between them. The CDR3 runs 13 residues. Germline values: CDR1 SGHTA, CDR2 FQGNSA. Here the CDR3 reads CASNSGRNQPQHS. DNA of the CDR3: TGTGCCAGCAACTCGGGTAGGAATCAGCCCCAGCATTCT.

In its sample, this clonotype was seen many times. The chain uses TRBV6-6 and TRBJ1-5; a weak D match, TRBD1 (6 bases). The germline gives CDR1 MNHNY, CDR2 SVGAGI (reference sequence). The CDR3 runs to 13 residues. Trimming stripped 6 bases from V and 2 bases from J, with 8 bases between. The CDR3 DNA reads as TGTGCCAGCAGGGGGGCAGGCAATCAGCCCCAGCATTTT. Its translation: CASRGAGNQPQHF.

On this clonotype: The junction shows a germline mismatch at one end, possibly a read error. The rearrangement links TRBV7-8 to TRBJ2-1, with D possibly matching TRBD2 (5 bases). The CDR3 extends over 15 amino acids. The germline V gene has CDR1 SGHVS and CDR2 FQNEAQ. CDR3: CTSSSRGSSYNEQFF. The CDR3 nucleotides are TGTACCAGCAGCTCACGGGGAAGCTCCTACAATGAGCAGTTCTTC.

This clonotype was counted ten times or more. CDR3 residues: CATSDPGTSGNEQFF. Here the CDR3 DNA reads TGTGCCACCAGTGATCCAGGGACTAGCGGGAATGAGCAGTTCTTC. The V gene is TRBV24-1, the J gene TRBJ2-1; TRBD2 agrees at 12 bases. With 3 bases clipped from V and 7 bases from J, the junction kept 3 bases outside the gene matches. The length of the CDR3 is 15 residues. Germline CDR1 reads KGHDR; CDR2 reads SFDVKD.